A selection of T cell receptor beta chains follows, all from one sample in a study of tumor-infiltrating lymphocytes in localized non-small cell lung cancer. Assay used: immunoSEQ multiplex PCR; TCRdb lists only in-frame clones, some missing. This sample carries roughly 12,000 clones, about 66% of them seen once, and the ten largest clones take around 7.3%. Sequences were obtained from lung tumor tissue. These receptors came from a human donor with non-small cell lung cancer. Each CDR3 is given with its conserved first and last residue. The D gene is left open where the match is weak. Clone sizes are given selectively: once, few, many, or a class where the clone is expanded.

D	V	size	J	DNA	CDR3
-	TRBV6-5	-	TRBJ2-7	TGTGCCAGCAGTTACTCCCTAGGGTGGTCGGACGAGCAGTACTTC	CASSYSLGWSDEQYF
-	TRBV5-8	-	TRBJ2-7	TGTGCCAGCAATCCACGAGAGGGGCGCTCCTACGAGCAGTACTTC	CASNPREGRSYEQYF
TRBD1	TRBV5-1	-	TRBJ2-5	TGCGCCAGCAGCATGACAGGGGCCCGAGGAGGGGACCAGTACTTC	CASSMTGARGGDQYF
-	TRBV7-9	-	TRBJ1-1	TGTGCCAGCAGCGTTACCTCGAACACTGAAGCTTTCTTT	CASSVTSNTEAFF
-	TRBV6-1	-	TRBJ1-2	TGTGCCAGCAGGCAGAGAGGAGGTCATGGCTACACCTTC	CASRQRGGHGYTF
-	TRBV10-1	once	TRBJ2-7	TGCGCCAGCAGTGAGTCCCCTGGCTACGAGCAGTACTTC	CASSESPGYEQYF
-	TRBV11-2	-	TRBJ2-7	TGTGCCAGCAGCTTAGTGGGGGGAAGCTCCTACGAGCAGTACTTC	CASSLVGGSSYEQYF
-	TRBV5-1	-	TRBJ2-1	TGCGCCAGCAGCTTGAGGGCAGCCCCCTACAATGAGCAGTTCTTC	CASSLRAAPYNEQFF
TRBD2	TRBV6-5	few	TRBJ2-7	TGTGCCAGCAGTGCCAGCGGGAGCCTCCACTACGAGCAGTACTTC	CASSASGSLHYEQYF
-	TRBV5-6	-	TRBJ2-7	TGTGCCAGCAGCTTGGGCGACAGCGAGCAGTACTTC	CASSLGDSEQYF
-	TRBV5-1	-	TRBJ1-4	TGCGCCAGCAGCTTGGACGGGGTAGCTAATGAAAAACTGTTTTTT	CASSLDGVANEKLFF
-	TRBV7-6	-	TRBJ1-4	TGTGCCAGCAGCATAGCGTTGAGGGGTCTCGAGGAAAAACTGTTTTTT	CASSIALRGLEEKLFF
TRBD1	TRBV5-4	-	TRBJ1-2	TGTGCCAGCAGCTTGGAAGGGGGCGATGTAACCGGCGGCTACACCTTC	CASSLEGGDVTGGYTF
-	TRBV15	-	TRBJ1-1	TGTGCCACCAGCAAACCCGAGCTCCGGGGGCGGGCTTTCTTT	CATSKPELRGRAFF
-	TRBV5-8	-	TRBJ1-5	TGTGCCAGCAGCTTGGTGAGGGCCTCGCCGGGGCCCCAGCATTTT	CASSLVRASPGPQHF
-	TRBV2	-	TRBJ1-1	TGTGCCAGCATACAACAGGGAACCAACACTGAAGCTTTCTTT	CASIQQGTNTEAFF
-	TRBV19	-	TRBJ2-1	TGTGCCAGTAGTATACGGGGTGAGCAGTTCTTC	CASSIRGEQFF
-	TRBV7-9	-	TRBJ1-1	TGTGCCAGCAGCTTTTCCACCGGGGGCTCGGAAGCTTTCTTT	CASSFSTGGSEAFF
-	TRBV19	few	TRBJ1-2	TGTGCCAGTAGTATGGGACGGAACTATGGCTACACCTTC	CASSMGRNYGYTF
-	TRBV4-1	-	TRBJ2-2	TGCGCCAGCAGCCAAGATCGGAGGGAAGAGCTGTTTTTT	CASSQDRREELFF
-	TRBV20-1	-	TRBJ1-2	TGCAGTGCTAGACCTGCCTTGGGCTACACCTTC	CSARPALGYTF
TRBD1	TRBV6-5	-	TRBJ2-3	TGTGCCAGCAGTTTGGGGACAGGCACAGATACGCAGTATTTT	CASSLGTGTDTQYF
TRBD2	TRBV10-2	-	TRBJ2-3	TGCGCCTCAGCAGCTAGCGGGAATGGAGATACGCAGTATTTT	CASAASGNGDTQYF
-	TRBV18	-	TRBJ2-6	TGTGCCAGCTCACCATCTCGGATCTCTGGGGCCAACGTCCTGACTTTC	CASSPSRISGANVLTF
TRBD1	TRBV10-1	large	TRBJ2-7	TGCGCCAGCCCCGGGACAGGGAGGTGGTACGAGCAGTACTTC	CASPGTGRWYEQYF
TRBD2	TRBV29-1	-	TRBJ2-3	TGCAGCGTTCTAACTAGCGGACTCACAGATACGCAGTATTTT	CSVLTSGLTDTQYF
-	TRBV5-1	-	TRBJ2-3	TGCGCCAGCAGCTCCGGGACCGTAAGTTTAGATACGCAGTATTTT	CASSSGTVSLDTQYF
-	TRBV5-1	-	TRBJ1-2	TGCGCCAGCAGCCCCCGGGACGGATCCTATGGCTACACCTTC	CASSPRDGSYGYTF
-	TRBV7-9	-	TRBJ2-1	TGTGCCAGCAGCTCTATGGTGGCGGGTCCCAATGAGCAGTTCTTC	CASSSMVAGPNEQFF
-	TRBV6-1	-	TRBJ1-1	TGTGCCAGCAGTGAAGCCGCCAGGGAAGAAGCTTTCTTT	CASSEAAREEAFF
TRBD1	TRBV6-5	-	TRBJ2-3	TGTGCCAGCAGTTACTCGACAGGGGTGGCAGATACGCAGTATTTT	CASSYSTGVADTQYF
-	TRBV7-9	-	TRBJ2-1	TGTGCCAGCCGGACCTTGGGCTACTCCTACAATGAGCAGTTCTTC	CASRTLGYSYNEQFF
-	TRBV11-2	-	TRBJ2-6	TGTGCCAACACCTTGGCCCCTGGGGCCAACGTCCTGACTTTC	CANTLAPGANVLTF
-	TRBV10-3	few	TRBJ1-1	TGTGCCATCAAAGCAGCCCGGAACACTGAAGCTTTCTTT	CAIKAARNTEAFF
TRBD1	TRBV5-4	-	TRBJ1-4	TGTGCCAGCAGCCAGGGACAGGGGGCGCGTGAAAAACTGTTTTTT	CASSQGQGAREKLFF
-	TRBV7-2	-	TRBJ2-3	TGTGCCAGCAGCCGGGACTTGACAGATACGCAGTATTTT	CASSRDLTDTQYF
-	TRBV5-4	-	TRBJ1-1	TGTGCCAGCAGCTTGACAGTGGGGAAACCTCTCACTGAAGCTTTCTTT	CASSLTVGKPLTEAFF
-	TRBV5-1	-	TRBJ2-7	TGCGCCAGCAGCTCCGGCGGAGGGGGCGCAGTGATGGAGGTCCACGAGCAGTACTTC	CASSSGGGGAVMEVHEQYF
TRBD2	TRBV11-3	-	TRBJ2-1	TGTGCCAGCAGCCTCGGGGATAGCGGGGGGGCAAATGAGCAGTTCTTC	CASSLGDSGGANEQFF
-	TRBV7-9	-	TRBJ2-1	TGTGCCAGCAGTCCTGCTGGGCCTAGCGTAGCCAATGAGCAGTTCTTC	CASSPAGPSVANEQFF
-	TRBV5-1	-	TRBJ2-5	TGCGCCAGCAGCTTGGGAACTACAAGGCAAGAGACCCAGTACTTC	CASSLGTTRQETQYF
-	TRBV30	-	TRBJ1-1	TGTGCCTGGAGCCCCGGGACACATTTGGTTAGCACTGAAGCTTTCTTT	CAWSPGTHLVSTEAFF
-	TRBV7-2	-	TRBJ2-7	TGTGCCAGCAGCTTAGAGGCGGAGTACGAGCAGTACTTC	CASSLEAEYEQYF
-	TRBV30	once	TRBJ1-6	TGTGCCTGGCAGGGAGAGGGATTCTCACCCCTCCACTTT	CAWQGEGFSPLHF
TRBD1	TRBV15	-	TRBJ2-2	TGTGCCACCAGCAGGAAAACAGGGGGCGCTTCCGGGGAGCTGTTTTTT	CATSRKTGGASGELFF
TRBD1	TRBV5-1	medium-sized	TRBJ2-7	TGCGCCAGCAGCTCCGACCCCGGGACAGGGGCTAGCGAGCAGTACTTC	CASSSDPGTGASEQYF
TRBD2	TRBV7-2	few	TRBJ2-7	TGTGCCAGCAGCCAAGGGACTAACCGGTACGAGCAGTACTTC	CASSQGTNRYEQYF
TRBD2	TRBV7-9	-	TRBJ2-7	TGTGCCAGCAGCCCAGATGGGGGGGGCTACGAGCAGTACTTC	CASSPDGGGYEQYF